These T cell receptor beta chains were read from a single sample in a study of T cells after posttransplantation cyclophosphamide. This table comes from immunoSEQ multiplex PCR, and its TCRdb copy is limited to in-frame clones, with some not included. The sample lists some 10,000 clones, roughly four fifths occurring once. Sequenced material: PBMCs, taken approximately 2,000 days after a stem cell transplant with posttransplant cyclophosphamide. Every receptor here comes from a female patient in her thirties or forties who received an allogeneic stem cell transplant from a related donor, was CMV-positive, and had no GVHD. T cells may partly derive from the graft donor. The CDR3 runs from the conserved cysteine through the conserved F or W. The D gene is left open where the match is weak. The listing skips clone size in some rows; elsewhere it reads once, few, many or a size class.

CDR3 length,clone size,J gene,V gene,D gene,CDR3 DNA,CDR3 protein
14,.,TRBJ1-1,TRBV19,.,TGTGCCAGTAGTTCAACAGGGAAGGGAACTGAAGCTTTCTTT,CASSSTGKGTEAFF
14,.,TRBJ2-2,TRBV9,.,TGTGCCAGCAGCGTAGAACAGTTCACCGGGGAGCTGTTTTTT,CASSVEQFTGELFF
14,.,TRBJ1-1,TRBV6-1,.,TGTGCCAGCAGTGAAGCCGGGGTGGGTGCTGAAGCTTTCTTT,CASSEAGVGAEAFF
16,.,TRBJ2-3,TRBV19,TRBD2,TGTGCCAGTAGTATAGACACTAGCGGGGGCGCAGATACGCAGTATTTT,CASSIDTSGGADTQYF
15,.,TRBJ1-6,TRBV7-2,TRBD1,TGTGCCAGCAGCCCGGGGACAGGGGTATTATCACCCCTCCACTTT,CASSPGTGVLSPLHF
16,.,TRBJ2-1,TRBV7-2,.,TGTGCCAGCAGCTTAGTGTTCTGGGGAGCCTACAATGAGCAGTTCTTC,CASSLVFWGAYNEQFF
14,.,TRBJ2-2,TRBV4-1,TRBD1,TGCGCCAGCAGCCCAGACAGGGGTCCCGGGGAGCTGTTTTTT,CASSPDRGPGELFF
16,.,TRBJ2-7,TRBV9,.,TGTGCCAGCAGCCCCGGGGGGGGGACAGTCTCCTACGAGCAGTACTTC,CASSPGGGTVSYEQYF
16,.,TRBJ2-1,TRBV7-3,TRBD1,TGTGCCAGCAGCCGAGACAGGGGCCAATCCTACAATGAGCAGTTCTTC,CASSRDRGQSYNEQFF
18,.,TRBJ1-2,TRBV7-9,TRBD1,TGTGCCAGCAGCTTAGTAGGGGACAGAACTAACCCCAACTATGGCTACACCTTC,CASSLVGDRTNPNYGYTF
17,.,TRBJ2-6,TRBV7-9,.,TGTGCCAGCAGCTCCCCTCCGGGGAACTCTGGGGCCAACGTCCTGACTTTC,CASSSPPGNSGANVLTF
14,.,TRBJ1-5,TRBV21-1,.,TGTGCCACCCCCCTTACAGGGTCCGGTCAGCCCCAGCATTTT,CATPLTGSGQPQHF
13,.,TRBJ2-2,TRBV5-1,.,TGCGCCAGCAGGGAGCCTGCCACCGGGGAGCTGTTTTTT,CASREPATGELFF
13,.,TRBJ1-2,TRBV7-9,.,TGTGCCAGCCCAGCTGGGGACTCCTATGGCTACACCTTC,CASPAGDSYGYTF
15,.,TRBJ1-2,TRBV4-1,.,TGCGCCAGCAGCCAAGATCCTCCAGGGCTCTATGGCTACACCTTC,CASSQDPPGLYGYTF
15,.,TRBJ2-1,TRBV7-6,.,TGTGCCAGCAGCGCCGGGACTGCCTCCTACAATGAGCAGTTCTTC,CASSAGTASYNEQFF
15,.,TRBJ1-4,TRBV7-8,TRBD1,TGTGCCAGCAGCCCTAGTAGGACAGGGCATGAAAAACTGTTTTTT,CASSPSRTGHEKLFF
19,.,TRBJ2-3,TRBV4-1,TRBD2,TGCGCCAGTTCCGGGGGACTAGCGGGGGGGCTCTCCAGCACAGATACGCAGTATTTT,CASSGGLAGGLSSTDTQYF
15,.,TRBJ2-5,TRBV5-1,.,TGCGCCAGCAGCCTTGACTTTCGTGTCCAAGAGACCCAGTACTTC,CASSLDFRVQETQYF
12,.,TRBJ1-1,TRBV29-1,.,TGCAGCGTTGACAGGGGAGGGACTGAAGCTTTCTTT,CSVDRGGTEAFF
15,.,TRBJ1-4,TRBV27,.,TGTGCCAGCAGTGTATACAGGGCAAAGGATGAAAAACTGTTTTTT,CASSVYRAKDEKLFF
16,.,TRBJ2-7,TRBV4-2,TRBD2,TGTGCCAGCAGCCGGACTAGCGGGGGACCCTCCTACGAGCAGTACTTC,CASSRTSGGPSYEQYF
13,.,TRBJ2-5,TRBV6-1,.,TGTGCCAGCAGCCGGAGCTTCCAAGAGACCCAGTACTTC,CASSRSFQETQYF
15,.,TRBJ2-5,TRBV9,TRBD2,TGTGCCAGCAGCCTTAGCGGGGGGGCGGGGGAGACCCAGTACTTC,CASSLSGGAGETQYF
14,.,TRBJ2-1,TRBV27,TRBD1,TGTGCCAGCAGGAAGACAGGGATATACAATGAGCAGTTCTTC,CASRKTGIYNEQFF
13,.,TRBJ2-2,TRBV25-1,TRBD1,TGTGCCAGTACAGGGGTTCGGACCGGGGAGCTGTTTTTT,CASTGVRTGELFF
15,.,TRBJ1-5,TRBV6-4,TRBD1,TGTGCCAGCAGTGACTCGGCAGGGGGGATTGGGACCCAGCATTTT,CASSDSAGGIGTQHF
16,.,TRBJ2-7,TRBV5-1,TRBD1,TGCGCCAGCAGCTTGGATGGACAGGGTTTAGGCGACGAGCAGTACTTC,CASSLDGQGLGDEQYF
15,large,TRBJ2-7,TRBV9,TRBD1,TGTGCCAGCAGCATCGGACAGGGGACGGCCTACGAGCAGTACTTC,CASSIGQGTAYEQYF
16,few,TRBJ2-2,TRBV5-5,TRBD2,TGTGCCAGCAGCGTCCGACTAGCGGGGTCTTCCGGGGAGCTGTTTTTT,CASSVRLAGSSGELFF
14,.,TRBJ2-2,TRBV5-4,.,TGTGCCAGCAGCTTGCCTGCCGGCACCGGGGAGCTGTTTTTT,CASSLPAGTGELFF
16,.,TRBJ2-5,TRBV4-3,TRBD2,TGCGCCAGCAGCCGTTTAGCGGGGGGGATTGAAGAGACCCAGTACTTC,CASSRLAGGIEETQYF
17,.,TRBJ1-6,TRBV7-2,.,TGTGCCAGCAGCCCCCCGAGACAGAGCTCCTATAATTCACCCCTCCACTTT,CASSPPRQSSYNSPLHF
16,once,TRBJ1-5,TRBV7-8,.,TGTGCCAGCAGCTTAGCAGGCCCAGGGGCTAATCAGCCCCAGCATTTT,CASSLAGPGANQPQHF
14,.,TRBJ2-7,TRBV27,.,TGTGCCAGCAGTCATGGACGGGGCTCCTACGAGCAGTACTTC,CASSHGRGSYEQYF
15,.,TRBJ2-5,TRBV19,.,TGTGCCAGTAGTATAGATGCAGGGAATAGAGAGACCCAGTACTTC,CASSIDAGNRETQYF
16,.,TRBJ2-3,TRBV18,TRBD2,TGTGCCAGCTCACCTCTACGGGGGGGCGCCACAGATACGCAGTATTTT,CASSPLRGGATDTQYF
16,.,TRBJ1-1,TRBV28,.,TGTGCCAGCAGTTTCTTCGTACAGCCGTTTAACACTGAAGCTTTCTTT,CASSFFVQPFNTEAFF
15,.,TRBJ2-3,TRBV6-4,.,TGTGCCAGCAGTGTAGAGAGGGAAACCGCAGATACGCAGTATTTT,CASSVERETADTQYF
15,.,TRBJ1-1,TRBV25-1,TRBD1,TGTGCCAGCAGTGGGGACAGGGGGCGCGGGACTGAAGCTTTCTTT,CASSGDRGRGTEAFF
17,.,TRBJ1-5,TRBV5-8,TRBD1,TGTGCCAGCAGCCCGGGACAGATTAAGGGGCGCAATCAGCCCCAGCATTTT,CASSPGQIKGRNQPQHF
15,once,TRBJ2-4,TRBV4-2,TRBD1,TGTGCCAGCAGCCCAGGGGGCAGGGGCAAAAACATTCAGTACTTC,CASSPGGRGKNIQYF
17,.,TRBJ2-4,TRBV5-4,TRBD1,TGTGCCAGCAGCTTTGGAGGGACAGGGGGCGCGAGAGACATTCAGTACTTC,CASSFGGTGGARDIQYF
14,.,TRBJ2-7,TRBV15,TRBD1,TGTGCCACCAGCAGAGGGGACAGTGGTTACGAGCAGTACTTC,CATSRGDSGYEQYF
12,once,TRBJ1-6,TRBV1,.,TGCACCAGCAGCCAAGATATGACAGGAAGGGATTTT,CTSSQDMTGRDF
15,few,TRBJ1-2,TRBV28,.,TGTGCCAGCAGTACTCCGACAGTATCTACCTATGGCTACACCTTC,CASSTPTVSTYGYTF
13,.,TRBJ1-2,TRBV7-3,.,TGTGCCAGCAGCTTTGGAGGTTCGGATGGCTACACCTTC,CASSFGGSDGYTF
14,.,TRBJ2-7,TRBV6-1,.,TGTGCCAGCAGTTTGACAGCTTTTGGGAACGAGCAGTACTTC,CASSLTAFGNEQYF
13,.,TRBJ1-5,TRBV5-5,.,TGTGCCAGCAGCCCCTACAGTAATCAGCCCCAGCATTTT,CASSPYSNQPQHF
17,once,TRBJ1-3,TRBV28,TRBD1,TGTGCCAGCAGTTCCTGGGGGGCCGACAGGGGTGGAAACACCATATATTTT,CASSSWGADRGGNTIYF
15,.,TRBJ2-3,TRBV4-2,.,TGTGCCAGCAGCCAAGGAGGGGGGGAGGCAGATACGCAGTATTTT,CASSQGGGEADTQYF
13,few,TRBJ1-1,TRBV27,.,TGTGCCAGCAGTTCCTCCGGACCACGGGGAGCTTTCTTT,CASSSSGPRGAFF
15,.,TRBJ2-2,TRBV7-9,.,TGTGCCAGCAGCTCGCTCGGACAGCGTGCCGGGGAGCTGTTTTTT,CASSSLGQRAGELFF
12,few,TRBJ1-6,TRBV5-1,.,TGCGCCAGCAGCTATCCGGGAGCACCCCTCCACTTT,CASSYPGAPLHF
19,.,TRBJ2-1,TRBV19,TRBD2,TGTGCCAGTAGTCCCCGTGGAGCGGGGGGCTTCTTTACCTACAATGAGCAGTTCTTC,CASSPRGAGGFFTYNEQFF
13,.,TRBJ1-5,TRBV7-2,TRBD1,TGTGCCAGCAGCCAACAGGGGGGTCAGCCCCAGCATTTT,CASSQQGGQPQHF
18,.,TRBJ2-3,TRBV28,TRBD2,TGTGCCAGCAGTTTCGTATCTCTTCTAGCGGGGGGGCCCAATACGCAGTATTTT,CASSFVSLLAGGPNTQYF